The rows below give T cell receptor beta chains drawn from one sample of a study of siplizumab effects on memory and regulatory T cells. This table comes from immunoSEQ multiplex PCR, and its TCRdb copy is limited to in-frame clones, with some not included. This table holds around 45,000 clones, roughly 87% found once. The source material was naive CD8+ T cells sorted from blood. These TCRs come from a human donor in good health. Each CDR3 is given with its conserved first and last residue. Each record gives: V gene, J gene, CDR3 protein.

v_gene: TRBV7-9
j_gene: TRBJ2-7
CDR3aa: CASSPWERGPYEQYF

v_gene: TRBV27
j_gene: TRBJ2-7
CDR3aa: CASSLSGQGRGNYEQYF

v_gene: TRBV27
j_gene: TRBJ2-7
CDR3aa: CASSLWASGISEQYF

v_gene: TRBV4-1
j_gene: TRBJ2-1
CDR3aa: CASSYLGGIGYNEQFF

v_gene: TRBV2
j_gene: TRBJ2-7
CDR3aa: CASSGISYEQYF

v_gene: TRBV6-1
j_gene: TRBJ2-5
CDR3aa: CASSESDNQETQYF

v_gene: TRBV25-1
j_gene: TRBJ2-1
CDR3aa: CATLAGSSYNEQFF

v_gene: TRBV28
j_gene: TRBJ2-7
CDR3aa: CASSLIYSEQYF

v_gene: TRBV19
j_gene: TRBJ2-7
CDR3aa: CASSPDTLSYEQYF

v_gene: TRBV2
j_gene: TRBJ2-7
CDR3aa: CASISAGSNSYEQYF

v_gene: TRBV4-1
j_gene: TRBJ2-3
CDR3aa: CASSPLAGAGDTQYF

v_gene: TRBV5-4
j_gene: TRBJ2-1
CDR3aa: CASSSGTNYNEQFF

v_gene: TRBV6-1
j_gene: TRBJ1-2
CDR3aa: CASSASLYGYTF

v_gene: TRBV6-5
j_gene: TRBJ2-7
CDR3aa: CASSQQGAGYEQYF

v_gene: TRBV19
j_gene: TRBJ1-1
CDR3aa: CASTPGTGLGAFF

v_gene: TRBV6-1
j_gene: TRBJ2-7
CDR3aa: CASRLSYEQYF

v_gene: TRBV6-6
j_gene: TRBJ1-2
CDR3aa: CASSRDIYNYGYTF

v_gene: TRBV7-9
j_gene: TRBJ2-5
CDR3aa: CASSRDRDKETQYF

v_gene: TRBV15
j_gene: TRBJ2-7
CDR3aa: CATSREHEQYF

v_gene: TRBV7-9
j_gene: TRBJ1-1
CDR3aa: CASSKPPGRLDTEAFF

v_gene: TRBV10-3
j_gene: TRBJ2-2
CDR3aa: CAISDLLAGNTGELFF